The present T cell receptor beta chain was sequenced within a study of blood T cell repertoires in COVID-19. With V trimmed by 1 base and J by 3 bases, 2 bases remained unmatched. The CDR3 covers 15 residues. Per germline, CDR1 SGHRS and CDR2 YFSETQ. Per the original data handling: Counts of nucleated cells, estimated from reference gene primer amplification, were obtained. Assay: immunoSEQ multiplex PCR; the TCRdb copy retains only in-frame clones and omits some. Clone size and V and J calls were adopted from that table, with D and trimming inferred from the DNA. The sample records roughly 230,000 clones, approximately 83% being singletons.

The rearrangement links TRBV5-1 to TRBJ2-7; the match to TRBD2 covers 12 bases. The receptor was derived from a woman aged 45-60 years with acute or convalescent COVID-19. Sequenced input: peripheral blood. CDR3 in amino acids: CASSLRLAGVYEQYF. The DNA of the CDR3 is TGCGCCAGCAGCTTGAGACTAGCGGGGGTCTACGAGCAGTACTTC.